This passage covers 21 T cell receptor beta chains from one sample sequenced in a study of graft-versus-host responses after intestinal transplantation. Method: immunoSEQ multiplex PCR; TCRdb's copy keeps in-frame clones and lacks some. Here the sample spans 62,000 or so clones, more than 90% being singletons. These receptors' antigens are unknown. The sample here was unstimulated CD8+ T cells sorted from spleen or lymph node cells, taken before transplant. Every receptor here comes from a human donor who was the organ donor for an intestinal transplant.

By sample share, this clone is medium-sized. This sequence joins TRBV28 and TRBJ2-2, with TRBD1 matching 9 bases. The CDR3 consists of 16 residues. Trimming at V came to 1 base and at J to 4 bases, leaving 4 bases not matched to a gene. Germline V gene sequence: CDR1 MDHEN, CDR2 SYDVKM. DNA of the CDR3: TGTGCCAGCAGTTTATTAACAGGGGGCACCACCGGGGAGCTGTTTTTT. This encodes CASSLLTGGTTGELFF.

The gene calls are TRBV5-1 and TRBJ1-1, with D unresolved. The CDR3 is 14 amino acids. Trimming took 5 bases from V and 4 from J, leaving 15 bases between them. The V gene's germline CDR1 is SGHRS and CDR2 YFSETQ. CDR3 sequence (DNA): TGCGCCAGCAGTTCGGGGATGTATACCACTGAAGCTTTCTTT. This translates into CASSSGMYTTEAFF.

V gene TRBV28 combines with J gene TRBJ1-1; D may be TRBD1 (5 bases). The CDR3 is made up of 14 amino acids. CDR1 MDHEN and CDR2 SYDVKM come from the germline V gene. V dropped 6 bases and J dropped 3 bases, with 14 bases sitting between them. The CDR3 is CASSRPGVYTEAFF. DNA of the CDR3: TGTGCCAGCAGCCGACCGGGGGTTTACACTGAAGCTTTCTTT.

This clone was seen a single time. The V call is TRBV9, the J call TRBJ1-1, with TRBD1 matching over 7 bases. Trimming cost V 4 bases and J 4 bases; bases outside gene matches: 7. The CDR3 is 14 residues long. From germline, CDR1 is SGDLS and CDR2 YYNGEE. CDR3 DNA: TGTGCCAGCAGCCGAGACAGGGCGGGCACTGAAGCTTTCTTT. Amino acid sequence: CASSRDRAGTEAFF.

The J gene is TRBJ1-2, the V gene TRBV28; D gene ambiguous. There are 15 residues in the CDR3. V lost 5 bases to trimming and J lost 1 base, with 14 bases between them. From germline, CDR1 is MDHEN and CDR2 SYDVKM. The CDR3 DNA reads TGTGCCAGCAGTCCCCTTGGACTATTTAACTATGGCTACACCTTC. Translation gives CASSPLGLFNYGYTF.

The rearrangement joins TRBV19 to TRBJ1-1; no definite D call. Germline CDR1 and CDR2: LNHDA and SQIVND (reference sequence). The CDR3 loop spans 13 amino acids. V lost 8 bases and J lost 1, with 11 bases in between. CDR3 sequence reads: CASSTAGNTEAFF. DNA of the CDR3: TGTGCCAGTTCTACGGCAGGGAACACTGAAGCTTTCTTT.

V gene TRBV19 combines with J gene TRBJ2-3; TRBD1 matches 9 bases. This CDR3 is built from 16 residues. CDR1 LNHDA and CDR2 SQIVND come from the germline V gene (reference sequence). The trim removed 5 bases at V and 4 bases at J, leaving 10 bases unmatched. CDR3 region: CASSPRDRELADTQYF. CDR3 DNA: TGTGCCAGTAGTCCCCGGGACAGGGAGCTGGCAGATACGCAGTATTTT.

This clone was detected only once. This sequence joins TRBV28 and TRBJ2-5; 8 positions match TRBD1. The trim removed 8 bases at V and 4 bases at J, leaving 21 bases unmatched. In germline, CDR1 is MDHEN, CDR2 SYDVKM. The CDR3 is 18 residues long. The CDR3 region is CASAARLAPAGGLETQYF. The CDR3 DNA reads as TGTGCCAGCGCCGCGCGGCTGGCACCCGCAGGGGGCTTAGAGACCCAGTACTTC.

V is TRBV19 and J is TRBJ2-2; 8 bases agree with TRBD2. Germline CDR1 LNHDA, CDR2 SQIVND (reference sequence). This CDR3 contains 17 residues. Germline trimming cut 1 base from V and 2 bases from J; bases unmatched to any gene: 6. The CDR3 protein is CASSIGSGDINTGELFF. CDR3 sequence (DNA): TGTGCCAGTAGTATAGGTAGCGGGGACATTAACACCGGGGAGCTGTTTTTT.

The chain uses TRBV7-3 and TRBJ2-3, with D possibly matching TRBD1 (5 bases). Trimming left V 2 bases short and J 2 bases short, with 17 bases between. The CDR3 sequence is 17 residues long. Per germline, CDR1 SGHTA and CDR2 FQGTGA. This CDR3 reads CASSLDSQWGSTDTQYF. DNA of the CDR3: TGTGCCAGCAGCTTAGACAGCCAGTGGGGTTCCACAGATACGCAGTATTTT.

The CDR3, as DNA: TGTGCCAGCAGCGTAGGGGGAGACACTGAAGCTTTCTTT. Protein sequence: CASSVGGDTEAFF. This rearrangement joins TRBV9 to TRBJ1-1, with D unresolved. Germline assignment: CDR1 SGDLS and CDR2 YYNGEE. Trimming removed 0 bases at V and 3 bases at J, with 6 bases between. This CDR3 contains 13 residues.

The chain joins TRBV9 to TRBJ2-7; TRBD1 agrees at 7 bases. This CDR3 spans 14 amino acids. Germline values: CDR1 SGDLS, CDR2 YYNGEE. V lost 7 bases, J lost 2 bases, and 9 bases stayed unmatched. Written as DNA, the CDR3 is TGTGCCAGCGTCTCAGGGCAGGGGGCCTACGAGCAGTACTTC. Amino acids: CASVSGQGAYEQYF.

The table lists this clone with a few counts. This sequence joins TRBV30 and TRBJ1-4; no clear D. This CDR3 spans 12 amino acids. V dropped 8 bases and J dropped 8 bases, with 15 bases sitting between them. Germline V gene lookup returns CDR1 GTSNPN and CDR2 SVGIG (reference sequence). In DNA form, the CDR3 reads TGTGCCGGTCACGGGGTCAAGGAAAAACTGTTTTTT. Its translation is CAGHGVKEKLFF.

This clone was counted a single time. This sequence joins TRBV6-6 and TRBJ1-5, with 7 positions matching TRBD1. Germline V CDR1 and CDR2: MNHNY, SVGAGI (reference sequence). The length of the CDR3 is 14 residues. The J segment lost 4 bases and the V segment lost 6 bases, leaving 6 bases of the junction unmatched. The CDR3 protein is CASSHPGGNQPQHF. For the CDR3, the DNA is TGTGCCAGCAGCCATCCAGGGGGGAATCAGCCCCAGCATTTT.

The chain joins TRBV4-1 to TRBJ1-1, with D perhaps TRBD1 (6 bases). V lost 1 base, J lost 0 bases, and 9 bases lay in between. The CDR3 spans 15 residues. The germline V gene encodes CDR1 MGHRA and CDR2 YSYEKL. CDR3 sequence: CASSQVTGMNTEAFF. The CDR3, as DNA: TGCGCCAGCAGCCAAGTAACAGGGATGAACACTGAAGCTTTCTTT.

The chain joins TRBV7-6 to TRBJ2-5; 7 bases fit TRBD2. Germline V CDR1 and CDR2: SGHVS, FNYEAQ. The CDR3 contains 13 residues. Losses at the gene ends were 5 bases for V and 3 bases for J; bases not matched to a gene: 3. CDR3 sequence reads: CASSRDYKETQYF. DNA of the CDR3: TGTGCCAGCAGCCGGGACTATAAAGAGACCCAGTACTTC.

The J gene is TRBJ2-7, the V gene TRBV27; D may be TRBD2 (7 bases). The CDR3 length is 13 residues. Deletions cut 6 bases from V and 6 bases from J, with 15 bases between. Looked up from germline, CDR1 is MNHEY and CDR2 is SMNVEV (reference sequence). The DNA for the CDR3 is TGTGCCAGCAGGGCCGCGGGGGCTTCCGAGCAGTACTTC. Translating it yields CASRAAGASEQYF.

The rearrangement uses TRBV30 and TRBJ1-2; 8 nucleotides match TRBD1. Unmatched junction bases numbered 10, after V lost 6 bases and J lost 4 bases. Per germline, CDR1 GTSNPN and CDR2 SVGIG (reference sequence). There are 14 residues in the CDR3. Written as DNA, the CDR3 is TGTGCCTGCAGTCTTGACAGGGGCCTCTATGGCTACACCTTC. Translation gives CACSLDRGLYGYTF.

V gene TRBV2 combines with J gene TRBJ2-3; a weak D match, TRBD2 (6 bases). V was trimmed by 3 bases and J by 0 bases, leaving 10 bases between them. Germline CDR1 and CDR2: SNHLY and FYNNEI. This CDR3 contains 15 residues. CDR3 residues: CASSEGGGSTDTQYF. In DNA, the CDR3 is TGTGCCAGCAGTGAGGGTGGGGGGAGCACAGATACGCAGTATTTT.

The chain joins TRBV28 to TRBJ2-1; 10 bases are a match to TRBD1. The CDR3 runs 16 residues. The V segment lost 2 bases and the J segment 4 bases; nucleotides outside the gene matches: 5. Germline CDR1 and CDR2: MDHEN and SYDVKM. The CDR3: CASSLRGQGVYNEQFF. The CDR3 DNA is TGTGCCAGCAGTTTACGAGGACAGGGGGTTTACAATGAGCAGTTCTTC.

V usage is TRBV2 and J usage is TRBJ2-3; TRBD2 agrees at 7 bases. V trimming: 8 bases; J trimming: 0 bases; junction bases outside the gene matches: 23. This CDR3 comprises 20 residues. CDR1 SNHLY and CDR2 FYNNEI come from the germline V gene. The CDR3 sequence is CASPAKLGLSDYTSTDTQYF. The CDR3 region has the DNA TGTGCCAGCCCGGCAAAGCTGGGACTATCCGATTATACTAGCACAGATACGCAGTATTTT.